This T cell receptor beta chain was recorded in a study of post-analysis software for immune sequencing data. For the study at large: As for disease course, relapsing-remitting, secondary progressive and progressive-relapsing multiple sclerosis were all included.

Study-level results: F measure clustering grouped samples strongly by preparation batch.

Presence of unique molecular identifiers characterized the TCR beta cDNA libraries. One entry per CDR3 protein, called by TCRdb with MiXCR from the PCR reads. The sample includes about 760,000 distinct CDR3 sequences, about 32% seen only once; the top ten take roughly 0.57%. A note on this clonotype: The antigen is not known.

This TCR came from a girl aged 10 to 17 with multiple sclerosis. Sequenced material: blood.

The CDR3 sequence is CATSDRTGGNNEQFF. CDR3 DNA sequence: TGTGCCACCAGTGACCGTACAGGGGGGAACAATGAGCAGTTCTTC. The chain employs TRBV24-1 and TRBJ2-1; 8 bases line up with TRBD1. V dropped 4 bases and J dropped 5; count of bases not matched to a gene: 6. CDR3 length equals 15 residues. Looked up from germline, CDR1 is KGHDR and CDR2 is SFDVKD.